The source of this T cell receptor beta chain is a study of molecular identifiers for immune sequencing clone quantification. As previously described, bulk TCR libraries were made using listed TCR primers. TCRdb recomputed calls from the PCR reads with MiXCR, one row per CDR3 protein. This table has about 320,000 distinct CDR3 sequences, about 22% appearing once. Naive CD8 T cells were picked out by sorting for CD8+CD4-CCR7+CD45RA+. A remark on this clonotype: Sequence at one end of the junction differs from germline and may be a read error.

The origin of this receptor is a human donor in good health. Some libraries in this study had Jurkat cell RNA spiked in. Input material: naive CD8+ T cells from blood, with Jurkat cell RNA spiked in. Documented subset: FACS-sorted CD8+CD4-CCR7+CD45RA+ naive T cells.

The CDR3 region is CASSLSWGEETQNF. In nucleotides, the CDR3 is TGTGCCAGCAGCTTATCCTGGGGAGAAGAGACCCAGAACTTC. This sequence joins TRBV7-9 and TRBJ2-5; D may be TRBD2 (5 bases). The length of the CDR3 is 14 residues. The germline V gene has CDR1 SEHNR and CDR2 FQNEAQ (reference sequence). The full variable domain, with the rest looked up from reference TRBV7-9 and TRBJ2-5, is DTGVSQNPRHKITKRGQNVTFRCDPISEHNRLYWYRQTLGQGPEFLTYFQNEAQLEKSRLLSDRFSAERPKGSFSTLEIQRTEQGDSAMYLCASSLSWGEETQNFGPGTRLLVL.